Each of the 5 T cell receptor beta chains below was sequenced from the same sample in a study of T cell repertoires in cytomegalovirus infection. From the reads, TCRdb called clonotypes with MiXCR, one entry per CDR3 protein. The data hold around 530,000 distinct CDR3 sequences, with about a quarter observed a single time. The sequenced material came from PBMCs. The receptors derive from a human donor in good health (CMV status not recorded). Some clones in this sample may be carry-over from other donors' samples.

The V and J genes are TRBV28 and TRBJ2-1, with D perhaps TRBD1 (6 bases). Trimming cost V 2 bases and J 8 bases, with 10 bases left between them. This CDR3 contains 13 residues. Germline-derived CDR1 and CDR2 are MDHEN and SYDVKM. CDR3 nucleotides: TGTGCCAGCAGTTTACAACAGGGAGATGAGCAGTTCTTC. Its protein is CASSLQQGDEQFF.

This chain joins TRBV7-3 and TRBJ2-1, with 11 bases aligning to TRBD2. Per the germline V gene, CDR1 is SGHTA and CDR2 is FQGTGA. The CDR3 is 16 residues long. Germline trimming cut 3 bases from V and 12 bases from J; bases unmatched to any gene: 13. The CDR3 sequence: CASSFSGTSGSSRQFF. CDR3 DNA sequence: TGTGCCAGCAGCTTCTCCGGGACTAGCGGATCAAGTCGGCAGTTCTTC.

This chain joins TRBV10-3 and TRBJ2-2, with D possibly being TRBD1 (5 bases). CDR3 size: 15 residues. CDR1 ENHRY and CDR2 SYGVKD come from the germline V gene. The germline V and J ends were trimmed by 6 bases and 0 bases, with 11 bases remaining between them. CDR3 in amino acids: CAISARVSNTGELFF. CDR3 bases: TGTGCCATCAGCGCCAGGGTGTCGAACACCGGGGAGCTGTTTTTT.

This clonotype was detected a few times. The CDR3 protein is CASANSSGELFF. CDR3 nucleotide sequence: TGTGCCAGCGCCAATAGTTCCGGGGAGCTGTTTTTT. The chain is built from TRBV12-3 or TRBV12-4 and TRBJ2-2; no clear D. This CDR3 contains 12 residues. V shed 8 bases and J shed 6 bases, with 10 bases lying between them.

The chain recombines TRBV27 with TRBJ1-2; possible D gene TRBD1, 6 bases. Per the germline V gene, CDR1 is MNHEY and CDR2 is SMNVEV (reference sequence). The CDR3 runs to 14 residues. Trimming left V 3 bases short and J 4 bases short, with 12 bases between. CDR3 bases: TGTGCCAGCAGTTTGGGTAGGGGGACCTATGGCTACACCTTC. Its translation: CASSLGRGTYGYTF.